This TCR beta chain was obtained from a study of cytomegalovirus exposure and HLA in healthy donors. Of note for this clone: As yet, its antigen is unknown.

The PCR employed 60 Vbeta primers together with 13 Jbeta primers. Clones were sequenced by immunoSEQ multiplex PCR, and TCRdb holds only the in-frame ones, with some missing. The sample records some 170,000 clones, approximately 80% being singletons. The CDR3 spans 14 residues. Germline values: CDR1 SEHNR, CDR2 FQNEAQ (reference sequence). The J segment lost 4 bases and the V segment lost 4 bases, leaving 6 bases of the junction unmatched. Study-wide findings and caveats: The productive fraction for most TCR beta V segments was about 90% or about 30% in an earlier analysis. The availability of immune exposure information extended only to CMV serostatus.

The TCR was taken from a man between 18 and 29 years old in good health and CMV-seropositive. The J gene is TRBJ1-1, the V gene TRBV7-9, with 7 positions matching TRBD1. Sequencing was performed on PBMCs. CDR3 sequence reads: CASSSIGGLTEAFF. The CDR3, as DNA: TGTGCCAGCAGCTCAATAGGGGGCCTCACTGAAGCTTTCTTT.